This T cell receptor (beta chain) emerged from a study of OX40 agonist ivuxolimab in advanced cancers. Profiled with immunoSEQ multiplex PCR; TCRdb holds only in-frame clones, not every one. The top ten hold roughly 1.1% of the sample, which has around 110,000 clones, 80% to 95% seen once. V dropped 1 base and J dropped 2 bases, with 8 bases sitting between them. Germline CDR1 is SGHAT and CDR2 is FQNNGV. The CDR3 contains 14 residues. The gene calls are TRBV11-2 and TRBJ1-2, with D unclear. The material sequenced was CD4+ or CD8+ T cells sorted from blood, taken in a trial of the OX40 agonist ivuxolimab. The sequence derives from an adult with an advanced solid tumor such as melanoma, head and neck, liver or kidney cancer. In DNA form, the CDR3 reads TGTGCCAGCAGCTTAGTTCCGGGAAACTATGGCTACACCTTC. Its translation is CASSLVPGNYGYTF.